Listed here are 19 T cell receptor beta chains from one sample, sequenced in a study of T-cell memory formation after mild COVID-19. TCRdb reprocessed the 5' RACE reads via MiXCR and lists one record per CDR3 protein. The data show approximately 260,000 distinct CDR3 sequences, around 17% seen once. Sequenced sample: PBMCs or a T cell subset sorted from them (not recorded which). These receptors originate from a man between 18 and 35 years old who had mild COVID-19 (a few samples of this study predate the infection). Cell type and time point are not known.

This chain links TRBV10-3 with TRBJ1-1, with D possibly matching TRBD1 (5 bases). This CDR3 has 15 amino acids. From germline, CDR1 is ENHRY and CDR2 SYGVKD. With 7 bases removed from V and 1 base from J, the gap between germline ends came to 16 bases. The CDR3 nucleotides read TGTGCCATCACTCGGGGGTCGGCGGAGAACACTGAAGCTTTCTTT. It codes for CAITRGSAENTEAFF.

This clonotype came up a few times. The chain is built from TRBV2 and TRBJ2-2, with D perhaps TRBD2 (5 bases). CDR3 length: 13 residues. Looked up from germline, CDR1 is SNHLY and CDR2 is FYNNEI. V was clipped by 3 bases and J by 6 bases, with 8 bases between them. The CDR3 sequence: CASSDRTAGELFF. DNA of the CDR3: TGTGCCAGCAGTGACCGGACTGCCGGGGAGCTGTTTTTT.

The V gene is TRBV29-1, the J gene TRBJ2-2; 7 bases line up with TRBD1. J gave up 3 bases and V 4 bases, and 5 bases lay outside the gene matches. CDR3 length equals 14 residues. CDR1 and CDR2 (germline): SQVTM, ANQGSEA. This CDR3 is CSVARDRDTGELFF. The CDR3 region has the DNA TGCAGCGTTGCCCGAGACAGGGACACCGGGGAGCTGTTTTTT.

The chain joins TRBV7-3 to TRBJ2-6, with D perhaps being TRBD1 or TRBD2 (5 bases each). With 3 bases removed from V and 16 bases from J, the gap between germline ends came to 13 bases. Germline V gives CDR1 SGHTA, CDR2 FQGTGA. CDR3 size: 12 residues. In nucleotides, the CDR3 is TGTGCCAGCAGCTTCCCGCCGGGACCACTGACTTTC. The encoded protein is CASSFPPGPLTF.

This clonotype was detected only a few times. The V call is TRBV7-9, the J call TRBJ1-2; 9 nucleotides agree with TRBD1. This CDR3 is built from 17 residues. Germline V gives CDR1 SEHNR, CDR2 FQNEAQ (reference sequence). V lost 1 base, J lost 1 base, and 7 bases stayed unmatched. CDR3 bases: TGTGCCAGCAGCTTAGGAAGGGGACAGGGCCATAACTATGGCTACACCTTC. Encoded protein: CASSLGRGQGHNYGYTF.

The table lists this clonotype with a few counts. The V and J genes are TRBV5-1 and TRBJ2-1; tentatively, D is TRBD1 (5 bases). V was trimmed by 2 bases and J by 1 base, leaving 10 bases between them. CDR1 is SGHRS and CDR2 is YFSETQ in the germline V gene. This CDR3 contains 15 residues. CDR3 nucleotides: TGCGCCAGCAGCTTCCCAGGGATTTCCTACAATGAGCAGTTCTTC. Its translation is CASSFPGISYNEQFF.

This clonotype was seen only a few times. The rearrangement links TRBV7-3 to TRBJ2-2, with 8 bases identical to TRBD2. The junction had 4 bases not matched to a gene; V was cut back by 2 bases and J by 5 bases. The CDR3 spans 15 residues. Germline V gene data show CDR1 as SGHTA and CDR2 as FQGTGA. The CDR3 DNA reads TGTGCCAGCAGCTTATCGGGGGGGCCTACCGGGGAGCTGTTTTTT. Translated, it gives CASSLSGGPTGELFF.

The gene calls are TRBV12-5 and TRBJ2-1, with TRBD1 matching over 9 bases. The CDR3 totals 14 residues. V trimming: 3 bases; J trimming: 8 bases; junction bases outside the gene matches: 5. CDR1 is LGHNT and CDR2 is FRNRAP in the germline V gene. The CDR3: CASGFGTGLDEQFF. The DNA for the CDR3 is TGTGCTAGTGGTTTTGGGACAGGGTTGGATGAGCAGTTCTTC.

The chain couples TRBV12-5 to TRBJ2-5; 7 bases line up with TRBD2. This CDR3 region has 15 residues. V was clipped by 4 bases and J by 5 bases; unmatched bases: 10. CDR1 LGHNT and CDR2 FRNRAP come from the germline V gene. The CDR3: CASGSRLAGGETQYF. In nucleotides, the CDR3 is TGTGCTAGTGGTTCCCGACTAGCAGGTGGGGAGACCCAGTACTTC. Together with reference TRBV12-5 and TRBJ2-5, the CDR3 gives the full variable domain: DARVTQTPRHKVTEMGQEVTMRCQPILGHNTVFWYRQTMMQGLELLAYFRNRAPLDDSGMPKDRFSAEMPDATLATLKIQPSEPRDSAVYFCASGSRLAGGETQYFGPGTRLLVL.

This clonotype occurred a few times. The chain employs TRBV12-3 or TRBV12-4 and TRBJ2-7, with 9 bases fitting TRBD2. J was trimmed by 6 bases and V by 4 bases; bases with no gene match: 7. The CDR3 consists of 14 residues. The CDR3 sequence: CASSSSGGPGEQYF. CDR3 sequence (DNA): TGTGCCAGCAGTTCAAGCGGGGGGCCTGGCGAGCAGTACTTC.

This rearrangement joins TRBV5-1 to TRBJ2-3; TRBD2 matches at 16 bases. V lost 3 bases, J lost 5 bases, and 6 bases stayed unmatched. Germline V lookup: CDR1 SGHRS, CDR2 YFSETQ. CDR3 length: 17 residues. As DNA, the CDR3 is TGCGCCAGCAGCTGGGGACTAGCGGGGGGGCCGGGAGATACGCAGTATTTT. Encoded protein: CASSWGLAGGPGDTQYF. The complete variable domain, with remaining parts taken from reference TRBV5-1 and TRBJ2-3, reads KAGVTQTPRYLIKTRGQQVTLSCSPISGHRSVSWYQQTPGQGLQFLFEYFSETQRNKGNFPGRFSGRQFSNSRSEMNVSTLELGDSALYLCASSWGLAGGPGDTQYFGPGTRLTVL.

This clonotype was seen only a few times. A much larger clone sits a single nucleotide away, making a read error possible. V is TRBV5-5 and J is TRBJ2-3, with TRBD2 identical over 13 bases. This CDR3 spans 15 amino acids. The V gene end was trimmed by 2 bases and the J gene end by 5 bases; junction bases not matched to a gene: 2. Per germline, CDR1 SGHKS and CDR2 YYEKEE (reference sequence). The CDR3 DNA reads as TGTGCCAGCAGCTTAGGGACTAGCGGGGTAGATACGCAGTATTTT. This gives the protein CASSLGTSGVDTQYF.

This clonotype was observed a handful of times. The rearrangement uses TRBV12-3 or TRBV12-4 and TRBJ2-2, with 7 bases lining up with TRBD1. CDR3 length: 16 amino acids. Trimming at V came to 7 bases and at J to 5 bases, leaving 13 bases not matched to a gene. CDR3 protein: CASTAPRTGSTGELFF. In DNA form, the CDR3 reads TGTGCCAGCACCGCCCCGAGGACAGGATCTACCGGGGAGCTGTTTTTT.

This clonotype was seen repeatedly, ten times or more. The chain employs TRBV4-3 and TRBJ1-1, with D hard to call. This CDR3 region has 14 residues. V was trimmed by 5 bases and J by 0 bases, leaving 10 bases between them. The germline CDR1 and CDR2 sequences are LGHNA and YSLEER. This CDR3 is CASSRQHMNTEAFF. In nucleotides, the CDR3 is TGCGCCAGCAGCAGGCAACATATGAACACTGAAGCTTTCTTT.

Only a few counts were recorded for this clonotype. The chain links TRBV12-3 or TRBV12-4 to TRBJ2-1; no firm D call. Trimming took off 6 bases at V and 11 bases at J, with 14 bases between the two ends. The length of the CDR3 is 12 residues. This CDR3 is CASSILGFKQFF. CDR3 bases: TGTGCCAGCAGCATCTTGGGATTCAAGCAGTTCTTC.

There are a few counts of this clonotype. This sequence joins TRBV4-1 and TRBJ2-7, with TRBD1 matching 8 bases. The CDR3 has 15 amino acids. CDR1 MGHRA and CDR2 YSYEKL come from the germline V gene. V was clipped by 0 bases and J by 1 base; unmatched bases: 2. The DNA of the CDR3 is TGCGCCAGCAGCCAAGAACAGGGGGGATCCTACGAGCAGTACTTC. Its protein is CASSQEQGGSYEQYF.

The chain carries TRBV6-6 and TRBJ2-7, with D possibly being TRBD1 or TRBD2 (5 bases each). CDR1 is MNHNY, CDR2 SVGAGI, per germline (reference sequence). Trimming took 2 bases from V and 2 from J, leaving 16 bases between them. There are 16 residues in the CDR3. CDR3 nucleotides: TGTGCCAGCAGTTACCCCCCCCGGGACGGAGCCTACGAGCAGTACTTC. This codes for CASSYPPRDGAYEQYF.

This clonotype was counted a few times. The CDR3 reads CASSFGTGGAGNEQFF. DNA for the CDR3: TGTGCCAGCAGCTTCGGGACGGGGGGGGCTGGCAATGAGCAGTTCTTC. The genes are TRBV7-2 and TRBJ2-1; 8 bases are a match to TRBD2. Germline CDR1 reads SGHTA; CDR2 reads FQGNSA. The J segment lost 6 bases and the V segment lost 3 bases, leaving 10 bases of the junction unmatched. The CDR3 contains 16 residues.

The V gene is TRBV6-5, the J gene TRBJ1-5; D is possibly TRBD1 (6 bases). CDR3 length: 14 residues. In germline, CDR1 is MNHEY, CDR2 SVGAGI. Trimming took 3 bases from V and 3 from J, leaving 9 bases between them. The CDR3 DNA sequence: TGTGCCAGCAGTTATGGGGGGCACAATCAGCCCCAGCATTTT. This gives the protein CASSYGGHNQPQHF.